Reported below is one TCR beta chain. The germline V and J ends were trimmed by 3 bases and 8 bases, with 19 bases remaining between them. The V gene's germline CDR1 is LGHDT and CDR2 YNNKEL (reference sequence). The CDR3 totals 15 residues. This specimen comes from a study of blood T cell repertoires in COVID-19. Looking at the study overall: Nucleic acid was either cDNA or gDNA, and it came from T cells, B-cell-depleted T cells, or PBMCs.

During active infection, Seattle patients enrolled and were then monitored through disease. TCRdb's copy holds only in-frame clones and misses some; the assay was immunoSEQ multiplex PCR. The sample lists some 300,000 clones; 90% were seen once. This sequence joins TRBV3-1 (or the pseudogene TRBV3-2) and TRBJ1-2, with D possibly matching TRBD1 (6 bases). Sequenced sample: peripheral blood. The receptor was isolated from a woman aged 40 to 55 with COVID-19, enrolled during active disease. The CDR3 DNA follows: TGTGCCAGCAGCCAGGAGATCACAGGGCTGGGAGGCTACACCTTC. As protein: CASSQEITGLGGYTF.